The 10 T cell receptor beta chains given below trace back to one sample, sequenced in a study of T cells expressing NK-cell markers. TCRdb reprocessed the 5' RACE reads and reports one entry per CDR3 protein, with no DNA. This table holds 550,000 or so distinct CDR3 sequences. Sequencing input: blood T cells: a sorted CD56 or NKG2C T cell subset, CD4+ or CD8+ T cells, or bulk PBMC T cells (not recorded which). The receptor set was obtained from a man aged 18 to 30 in good health.

The chain combines TRBV3-1 with TRBJ2-3; the D call from TCRdb, TRBD2, cannot be confirmed without DNA. This CDR3 spans 17 amino acids. From germline, CDR1 is LGHDT and CDR2 YNNKEL (reference sequence). CDR3 region: CASSQDRLAGGADTQYF.

The chain employs TRBV20-1 and TRBJ2-7; TCRdb picks TRBD2, but there is no DNA to check that call. The germline V gene encodes CDR1 DFQATT and CDR2 SNEGSKA (reference sequence). CDR3 length: 13 amino acids. The CDR3 sequence: CSAPRLARYEQYF.

CDR3 protein: CSAHGGVSGYEQYF. J is TRBJ2-7 and V is TRBV29-1; the TRBD1 assignment by TCRdb is unverifiable without DNA. CDR1 and CDR2 from the germline V gene are SQVTM and ANQGSEA. The CDR3 spans 14 residues.

J is TRBJ1-2 and V is TRBV15. This CDR3 spans 13 amino acids. In germline, CDR1 is LNHNV, CDR2 YYDKDF (reference sequence). This CDR3 is CATSRVERYGYTF.

The chain combines TRBV6-2 or TRBV6-3 with TRBJ1-4. Germline loops: CDR1 MNHEY, CDR2 SVGEGT. This CDR3 region has 13 residues. This chain's CDR3 is CASIDRGNEKLFF.

This chain joins TRBV7-2 and TRBJ1-1; the D call from TCRdb, TRBD1, cannot be confirmed without DNA. In germline, CDR1 is SGHTA, CDR2 FQGNSA. The CDR3 runs 14 residues. This CDR3 reads CASSWDRGVWEAFF. Looking up the rest from reference TRBV7-2 and TRBJ1-1 gives the full variable domain: GAGVSQSPSNKVTEKGKDVELRCDPISGHTALYWYRQSLGQGLEFLIYFQGNSAPDKSGLPSDRFSAERTGGSVSTLTIQRTQQEDSAVYLCASSWDRGVWEAFFGQGTRLTVV.

The chain is built from TRBV12-3 or TRBV12-4 and TRBJ1-4. The CDR3 has 17 residues. This CDR3 reads CASSNLLQGEGNEKLFF.

The rearrangement links TRBV12-3 or TRBV12-4 to TRBJ2-1. The CDR3 has 14 residues. CDR3 in amino acids: CASRLAYTYNEQFF.

The chain recombines TRBV29-1 with TRBJ1-5; absent DNA, TCRdb's TRBD1 call cannot be checked. The CDR3 is made up of 15 amino acids. CDR1 and CDR2 from the germline V gene are SQVTM and ANQGSEA. The CDR3 here is CSVKTGPYSNQPQHF.

This sequence joins TRBV10-1 and TRBJ2-4; TCRdb calls TRBD1, which cannot be checked without DNA. The CDR3 totals 11 residues. In germline, CDR1 is WNHNN, CDR2 SYGVQD (reference sequence). CDR3 loop: CASSDGQGQYF.